This TCR beta chain was captured by sequencing in a study of blood T cell repertoires in COVID-19. About the study: The origin of the acute and convalescent COVID-19 samples was the United States, Italy and Spain. From T cells, B-cell-depleted T cells, or PBMCs came the material, which was cDNA or gDNA.

Per the original methods: Reference gene primer amplification in the assay estimated nucleated cell counts. Libraries were prepared by immunoSEQ multiplex PCR; TCRdb keeps only in-frame clonotypes and omits some of them. V and J calls plus clone size are reproduced from that table; the DNA served to infer D and trimming. The sample lists hundreds of thousands of clones; about 88% were seen once. Per the germline V gene, CDR1 is KGHDR and CDR2 is SFDVKD. The junction had 8 bases not matched to a gene; V was cut back by 3 bases and J by 7 bases. The CDR3 totals 15 residues. The material sequenced was peripheral blood. This TCR was recovered from a man aged 65 to 79 with acute or convalescent COVID-19. The V call is TRBV24-1, the J call TRBJ2-7, with 10 bases that match TRBD2. The CDR3 DNA sequence: TGTGCCACCAGTGATCCCGTATCAGCGGGAGGGGAGCAGTACTTC. Translating it yields CATSDPVSAGGEQYF.